The entry that follows covers one T cell receptor (beta chain) sequence. This sample was taken from a study of blood T cell repertoires in COVID-19. Study-wide background: Donors in the United States, Italy and Spain gave samples during acute or convalescent COVID-19. T cells, B-cell-depleted T cells, or PBMCs provided the cDNA or gDNA that served as material.

One Seattle source followed patients from active infection through their disease course. After removal of 0 bases from V and 5 bases from J, the junction contained 5 bases not matched to a gene. Germline CDR1 is LNHNV and CDR2 is YYDKDF (reference sequence). The length of the CDR3 is 16 residues. In the study's own analysis: The assay estimated nucleated cells by amplifying reference gene primers. Only in-frame clones appear in the TCRdb table, and some are missing; sequencing was by immunoSEQ multiplex PCR. That table supplies the V and J calls and clone size; D and trimming were determined from the DNA. The table has more than 95,000 clones, about 94% seen once.

The chain uses TRBV15 and TRBJ2-1; 9 bases line up with TRBD2. Sequenced sample: peripheral blood. The receptor was isolated from a man aged 50-60 years with COVID-19, enrolled during active disease. CDR3 region: CATSRDLAGGNNEQFF. CDR3 sequence (DNA): TGTGCCACCAGCAGAGATTTGGCGGGAGGGAACAATGAGCAGTTCTTC.